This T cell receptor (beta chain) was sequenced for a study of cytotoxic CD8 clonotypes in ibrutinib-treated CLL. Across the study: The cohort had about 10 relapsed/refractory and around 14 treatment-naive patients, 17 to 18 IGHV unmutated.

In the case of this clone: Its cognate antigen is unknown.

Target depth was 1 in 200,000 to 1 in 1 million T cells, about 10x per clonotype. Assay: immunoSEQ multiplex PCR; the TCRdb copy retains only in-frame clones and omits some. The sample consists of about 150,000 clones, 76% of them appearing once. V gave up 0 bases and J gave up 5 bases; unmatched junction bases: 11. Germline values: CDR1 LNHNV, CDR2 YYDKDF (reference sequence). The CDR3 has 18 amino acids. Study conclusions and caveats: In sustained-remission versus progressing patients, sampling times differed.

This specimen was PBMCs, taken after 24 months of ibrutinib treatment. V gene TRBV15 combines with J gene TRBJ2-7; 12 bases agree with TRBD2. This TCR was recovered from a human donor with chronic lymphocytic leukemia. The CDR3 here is CATSRDLWASGRAHEQYF. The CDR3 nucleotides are TGTGCCACCAGCAGAGATCTCTGGGCTAGCGGGAGGGCCCACGAGCAGTACTTC.